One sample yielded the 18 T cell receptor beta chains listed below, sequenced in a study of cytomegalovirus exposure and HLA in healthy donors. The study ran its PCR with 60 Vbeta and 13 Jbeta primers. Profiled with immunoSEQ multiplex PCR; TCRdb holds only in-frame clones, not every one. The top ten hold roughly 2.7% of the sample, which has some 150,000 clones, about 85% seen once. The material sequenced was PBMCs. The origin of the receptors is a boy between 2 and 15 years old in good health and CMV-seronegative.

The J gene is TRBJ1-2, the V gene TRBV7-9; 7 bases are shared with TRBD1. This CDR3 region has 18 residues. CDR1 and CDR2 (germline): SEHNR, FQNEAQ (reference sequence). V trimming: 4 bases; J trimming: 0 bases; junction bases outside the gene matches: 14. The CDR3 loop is CASSSRRTQGRTNYGYTF. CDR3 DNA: TGTGCCAGCAGCTCAAGGCGAACACAGGGGCGGACTAACTATGGCTACACCTTC.

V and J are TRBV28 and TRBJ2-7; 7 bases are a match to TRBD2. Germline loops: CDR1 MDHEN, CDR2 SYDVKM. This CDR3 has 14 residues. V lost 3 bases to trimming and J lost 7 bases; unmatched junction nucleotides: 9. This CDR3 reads CASSFFVLGGEQYF. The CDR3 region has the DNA TGTGCCAGCAGTTTCTTCGTCCTCGGGGGGGAGCAGTACTTC.

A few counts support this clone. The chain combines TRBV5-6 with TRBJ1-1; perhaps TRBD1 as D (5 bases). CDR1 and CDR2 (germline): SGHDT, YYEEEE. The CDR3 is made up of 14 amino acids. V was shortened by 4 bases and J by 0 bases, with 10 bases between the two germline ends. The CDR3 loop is CASSEDILNTEAFF. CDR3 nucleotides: TGTGCCAGCAGCGAGGACATACTGAACACTGAAGCTTTCTTT.

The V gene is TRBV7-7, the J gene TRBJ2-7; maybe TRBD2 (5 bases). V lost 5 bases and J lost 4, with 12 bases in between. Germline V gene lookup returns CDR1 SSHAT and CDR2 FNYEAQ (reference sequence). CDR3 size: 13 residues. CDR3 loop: CASSPDRGYEQYF. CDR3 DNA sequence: TGTGCCAGCAGCCCGGATCGGGGTTACGAGCAGTACTTC.

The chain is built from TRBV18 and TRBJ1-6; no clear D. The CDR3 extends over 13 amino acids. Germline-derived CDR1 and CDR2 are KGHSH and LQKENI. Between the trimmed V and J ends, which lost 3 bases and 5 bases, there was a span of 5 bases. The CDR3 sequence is CASSPGHNSPLHF. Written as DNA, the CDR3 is TGTGCCAGCTCACCTGGCCATAATTCACCCCTCCACTTT.

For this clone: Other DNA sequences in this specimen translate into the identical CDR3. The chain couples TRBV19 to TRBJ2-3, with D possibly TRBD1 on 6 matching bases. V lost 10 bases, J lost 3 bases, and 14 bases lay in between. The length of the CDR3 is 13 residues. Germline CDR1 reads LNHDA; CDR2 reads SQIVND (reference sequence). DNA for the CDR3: TGTGCCACACAGGGTAATTGGACAGATACGCAGTATTTT. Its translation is CATQGNWTDTQYF.

The CDR3 coding sequence is TGCGCCAGCGGGCGGGGGTCAGGTCAGCCCCAGCATTTT. Translation gives CASGRGSGQPQHF. The chain couples TRBV10-1 to TRBJ1-5; the D gene is possibly TRBD1 (5 bases). The CDR3 is 13 amino acids. Germline V gene lookup returns CDR1 WNHNN and CDR2 SYGVQD (reference sequence). V lost 8 bases to trimming and J lost 6 bases, with 14 bases between them.

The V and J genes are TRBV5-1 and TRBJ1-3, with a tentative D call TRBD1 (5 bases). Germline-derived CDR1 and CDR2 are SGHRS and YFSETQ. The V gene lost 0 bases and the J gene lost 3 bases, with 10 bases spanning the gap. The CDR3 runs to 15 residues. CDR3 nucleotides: TGCGCCAGCAGCTTGGCCGGGCAGGGTGGAAACACCATATATTTT. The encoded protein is CASSLAGQGGNTIYF.

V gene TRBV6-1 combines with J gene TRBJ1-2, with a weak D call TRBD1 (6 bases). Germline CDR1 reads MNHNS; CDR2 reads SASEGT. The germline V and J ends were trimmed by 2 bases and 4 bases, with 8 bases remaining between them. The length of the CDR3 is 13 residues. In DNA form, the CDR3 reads TGTGCCAGCAGTGAAACAGGGCGCTATGGCTACACCTTC. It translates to CASSETGRYGYTF.

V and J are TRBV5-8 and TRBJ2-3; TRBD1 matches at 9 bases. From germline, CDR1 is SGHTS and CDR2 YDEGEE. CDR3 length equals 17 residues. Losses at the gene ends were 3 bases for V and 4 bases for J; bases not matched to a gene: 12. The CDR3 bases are TGTGCCAGCAGCTCGTTGGACAGGGGTAGTTGGGCAGATACGCAGTATTTT. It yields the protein CASSSLDRGSWADTQYF.

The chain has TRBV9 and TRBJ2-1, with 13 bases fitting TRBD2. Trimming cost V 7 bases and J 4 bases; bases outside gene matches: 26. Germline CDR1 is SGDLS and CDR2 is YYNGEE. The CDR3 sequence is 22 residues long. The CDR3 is CASAPTRAPGLAGKPLYNEQFF. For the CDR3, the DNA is TGTGCCAGCGCCCCCACCAGGGCTCCGGGACTAGCGGGAAAGCCGTTATACAATGAGCAGTTCTTC.

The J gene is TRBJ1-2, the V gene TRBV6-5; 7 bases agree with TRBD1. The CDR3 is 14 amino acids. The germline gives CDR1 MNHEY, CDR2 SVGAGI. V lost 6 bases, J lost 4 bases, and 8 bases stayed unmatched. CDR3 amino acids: CASRLYKGAYGYTF. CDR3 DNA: TGTGCCAGCAGACTTTATAAGGGGGCCTATGGCTACACCTTC.

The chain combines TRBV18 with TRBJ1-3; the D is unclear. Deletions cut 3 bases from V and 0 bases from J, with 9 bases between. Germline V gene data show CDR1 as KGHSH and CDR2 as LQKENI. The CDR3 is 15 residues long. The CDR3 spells CASSPSDYSGNTIYF. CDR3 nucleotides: TGTGCCAGCTCACCCTCGGACTACTCTGGAAACACCATATATTTT.

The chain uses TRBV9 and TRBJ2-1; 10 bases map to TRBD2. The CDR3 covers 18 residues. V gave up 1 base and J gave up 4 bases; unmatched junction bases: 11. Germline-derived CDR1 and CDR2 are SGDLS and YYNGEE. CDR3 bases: TGTGCCAGCAGCGTAAAGAGCGGGAGGGTACCCTTGTACAATGAGCAGTTCTTC. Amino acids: CASSVKSGRVPLYNEQFF.

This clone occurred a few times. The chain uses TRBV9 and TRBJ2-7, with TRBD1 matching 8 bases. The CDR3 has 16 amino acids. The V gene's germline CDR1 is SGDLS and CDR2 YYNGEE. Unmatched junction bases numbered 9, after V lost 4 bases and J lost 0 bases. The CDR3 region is CASSSRAGGSSYEQYF. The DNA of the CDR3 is TGTGCCAGCAGCTCGAGAGCAGGGGGCAGCTCCTACGAGCAGTACTTC.

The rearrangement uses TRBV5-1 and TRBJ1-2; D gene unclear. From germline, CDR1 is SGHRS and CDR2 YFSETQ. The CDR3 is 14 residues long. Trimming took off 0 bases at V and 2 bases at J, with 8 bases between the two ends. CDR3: CASSLEATNYGYTF. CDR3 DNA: TGCGCCAGCAGCTTGGAAGCGACGAACTATGGCTACACCTTC.

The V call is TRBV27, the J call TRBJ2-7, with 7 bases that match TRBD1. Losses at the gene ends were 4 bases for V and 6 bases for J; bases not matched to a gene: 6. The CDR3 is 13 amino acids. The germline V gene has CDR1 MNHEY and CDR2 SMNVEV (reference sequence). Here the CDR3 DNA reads TGTGCCAGCAGTTATCAGGGGGTCGGCGAGCAGTACTTC. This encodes CASSYQGVGEQYF.

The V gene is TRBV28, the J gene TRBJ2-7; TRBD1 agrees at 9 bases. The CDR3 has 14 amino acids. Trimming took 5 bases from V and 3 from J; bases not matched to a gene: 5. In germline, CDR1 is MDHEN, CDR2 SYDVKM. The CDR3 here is CASSLTGGLYEQYF. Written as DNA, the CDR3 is TGTGCCAGCAGTCTCACAGGGGGCCTCTACGAGCAGTACTTC.